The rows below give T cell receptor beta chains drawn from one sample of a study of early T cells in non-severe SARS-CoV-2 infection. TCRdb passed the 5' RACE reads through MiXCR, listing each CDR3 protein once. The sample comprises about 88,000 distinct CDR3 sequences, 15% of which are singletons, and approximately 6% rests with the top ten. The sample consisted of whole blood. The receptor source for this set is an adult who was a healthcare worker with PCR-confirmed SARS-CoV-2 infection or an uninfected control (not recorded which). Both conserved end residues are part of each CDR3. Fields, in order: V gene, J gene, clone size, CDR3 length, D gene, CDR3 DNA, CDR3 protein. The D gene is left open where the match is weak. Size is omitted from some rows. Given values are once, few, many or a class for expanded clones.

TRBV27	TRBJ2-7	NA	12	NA	TGTGCCAGCAGTTTTTTGGGCTACGAGCAGTACTTC	CASSFLGYEQYF
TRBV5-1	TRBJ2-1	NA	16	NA	TGCGCCAGCAGCCCTGTTAGGGGCAGCTCCTACAATGAGCAGTTCTTC	CASSPVRGSSYNEQFF
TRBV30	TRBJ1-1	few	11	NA	TGTGCCTGGATAAGGGACGGTGAAGCTTTCTTT	CAWIRDGEAFF
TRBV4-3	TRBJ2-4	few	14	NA	TGCGCCAGCAGCCAAGAGCCCGGCGGATACATTCAGTACTTC	CASSQEPGGYIQYF
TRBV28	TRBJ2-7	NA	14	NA	TGTGCCAGCAGCCCCACAAGGGGATCAACGGAGCAGTACTTC	CASSPTRGSTEQYF
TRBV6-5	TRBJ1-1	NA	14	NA	TGTGCCAGCAGCCCCCCGGGAGTGTTAACTGAAGCTTTCTTT	CASSPPGVLTEAFF
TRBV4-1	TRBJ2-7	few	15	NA	TGCGCCAGCAGCCGAAAAGCGGGCGATACCTACGAGCAGTACTTC	CASSRKAGDTYEQYF
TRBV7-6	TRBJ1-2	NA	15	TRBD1	TGTGCCAGCAGCTGGCCTGCGACAGGGGTTGCTGGCTACACCTTC	CASSWPATGVAGYTF
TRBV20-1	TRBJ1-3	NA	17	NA	TGCAGTGCTAGCCGTGGGGCAGCTATTTACTCTGGAAACACCATATATTTT	CSASRGAAIYSGNTIYF
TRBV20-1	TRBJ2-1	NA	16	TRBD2	TGCAGTGCTAAAACAGCCGGGACTAGTTCGTACAATGAGCAGTTCTTC	CSAKTAGTSSYNEQFF
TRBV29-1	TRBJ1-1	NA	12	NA	TGCAGCGTTGATTTCGTTGCCACTGAAGCTTTCTTT	CSVDFVATEAFF
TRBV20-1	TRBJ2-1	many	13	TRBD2	TGCAGTGCTAGCACTAGCGGGATTATTGAGCAGTTCTTC	CSASTSGIIEQFF
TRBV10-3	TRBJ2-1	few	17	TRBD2	TGTGCCATCAGTGAGAGCCCGCTAGCGGGAGGGGGGAATGAGCAGTTCTTC	CAISESPLAGGGNEQFF
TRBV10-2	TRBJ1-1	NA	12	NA	TGCGCCACCAGACAGCTGAACACTGAAGCTTTCTTT	CATRQLNTEAFF
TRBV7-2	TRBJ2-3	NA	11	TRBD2	TGTGCCAGCAGCCGGGAGGGTACGCAGTATTTT	CASSREGTQYF
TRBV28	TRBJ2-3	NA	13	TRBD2	TGTGCCAGCAGTTCTTTAGCGGGAGATACGCAGTATTTT	CASSSLAGDTQYF
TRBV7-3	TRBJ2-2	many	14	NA	TGTGCCAGCAGCGGAAACCGGGGGACCGGGGAGCTGTTTTTT	CASSGNRGTGELFF
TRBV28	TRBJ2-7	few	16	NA	TGTGCCAGCAGTTTTGGGGTACTAGTCCGCAGCTACGAGCAGTACTTC	CASSFGVLVRSYEQYF
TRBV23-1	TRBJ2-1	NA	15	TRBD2	TGCGCCAGCAGTCGAGTAGCGGGACTCTACAATGAGCAGTTCTTC	CASSRVAGLYNEQFF
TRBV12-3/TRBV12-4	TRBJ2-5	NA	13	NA	TGTGCCAGCAGTCCGATAGCGAGGGAGACCCAGTACTTC	CASSPIARETQYF
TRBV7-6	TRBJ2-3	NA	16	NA	TGTGCCAGCAGCTATAACCGTTATGGGGGACTTAATACGCAGTATTTT	CASSYNRYGGLNTQYF
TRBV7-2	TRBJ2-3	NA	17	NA	TGTGCCAGCAGCTTTGGAAGGCGGACCCTAACGGGAGATACGCAGTATTTT	CASSFGRRTLTGDTQYF
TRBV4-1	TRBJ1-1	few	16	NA	TGCGCCAGCAGCCAAGAGGAGAGGGGAGGGAACACTGAAGCTTTCTTT	CASSQEERGGNTEAFF
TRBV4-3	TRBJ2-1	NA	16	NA	TGCGCCAGCAGCCAAGCAAGGTGGACAGACAGCGGGGAGCAGTTCTTC	CASSQARWTDSGEQFF
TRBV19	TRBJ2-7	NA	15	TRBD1	TGTGCCAGTAGTCCCAGGGACAGGCTTCCCTACGAGCAGTACTTC	CASSPRDRLPYEQYF
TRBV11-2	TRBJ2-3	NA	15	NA	TGTGCCAGCAGCTTAGACGGTAAAGGCACAGATACGCAGTATTTT	CASSLDGKGTDTQYF
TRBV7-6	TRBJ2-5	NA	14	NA	TGTGCCAGCAGCTTAGATACCGTCCAAGAGACCCAGTACTTC	CASSLDTVQETQYF
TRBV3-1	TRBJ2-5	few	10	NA	TGTGCCAACTCGAGGAAGACCCAGTACTTC	CANSRKTQYF
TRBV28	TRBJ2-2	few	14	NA	TGTGCCAGCACCCCTTGGACAAGCACCGGGGAGCTGTTTTTT	CASTPWTSTGELFF
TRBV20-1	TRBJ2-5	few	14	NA	TGCAGTGCTAGAGTAGGCGTCGGGAAAGAGACCCAGTACTTC	CSARVGVGKETQYF
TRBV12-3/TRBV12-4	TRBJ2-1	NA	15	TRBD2	TGTGCCAGCAGTCCGACTAGCGGGAGGTACGATGAGCAGTTCTTC	CASSPTSGRYDEQFF
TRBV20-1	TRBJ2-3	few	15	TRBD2	TGCAGTGCACCTAATCTAGCGGGAGGAACAGATACGCAGTATTTT	CSAPNLAGGTDTQYF
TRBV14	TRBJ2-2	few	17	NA	TGTGCCAGCAGCCCAGCGAATAGGGGAGTAAAGACCGGGGAGCTGTTTTTT	CASSPANRGVKTGELFF
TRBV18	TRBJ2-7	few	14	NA	TGTGCCAGCTCACCAGGGGACGGGGCCTACGAGCAGTACTTC	CASSPGDGAYEQYF
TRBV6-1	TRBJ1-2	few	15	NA	TGTGCCAGCAGTGAATCGTACGTTATAGCCTATGGCTACACCTTC	CASSESYVIAYGYTF
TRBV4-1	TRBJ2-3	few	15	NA	TGCGCCAGCAGCCAAGATCTGCGGAGCACAGATACGCAGTATTTT	CASSQDLRSTDTQYF
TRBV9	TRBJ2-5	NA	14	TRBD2	TGTGCCAGCAGCGTGGGGACTAGCGCGGGGACCCAGTACTTC	CASSVGTSAGTQYF
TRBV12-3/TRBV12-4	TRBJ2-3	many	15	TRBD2	TGTGCCAGCACCAAGGGACTAGCGGGAAGCGATACGCAGTATTTT	CASTKGLAGSDTQYF
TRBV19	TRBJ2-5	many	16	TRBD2	TGTGCCAGTAGTACAAGCAGACTAGCGGGAGCAGAGACCCAGTACTTC	CASSTSRLAGAETQYF
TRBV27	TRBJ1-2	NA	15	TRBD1	TGTGCCAGCAGTTTATCTGGACAGGGCTTCTATGGCTACACCTTC	CASSLSGQGFYGYTF
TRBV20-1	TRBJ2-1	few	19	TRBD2	TGCAGTACAAGTAACGAGGGGCTAGCGGGAGGAGGCTCCTACAATGAGCAGTTCTTC	CSTSNEGLAGGGSYNEQFF
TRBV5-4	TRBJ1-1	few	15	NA	TGTGCCAGCAGCAGCGGACTCCCAAGAGGCACTGAAGCTTTCTTT	CASSSGLPRGTEAFF
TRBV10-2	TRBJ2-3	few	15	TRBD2	TGCGCCAGCAGCCTAGCGGGACTACACACAGATACGCAGTATTTT	CASSLAGLHTDTQYF
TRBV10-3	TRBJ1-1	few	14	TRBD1	TGTGCCATCAGTGAGACAGGGGAGGACACTGAAGCTTTCTTT	CAISETGEDTEAFF
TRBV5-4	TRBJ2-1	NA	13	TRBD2	TGTGCCAGCAGCCCGGGACTAGCTGGCCTTCAGTTCTTC	CASSPGLAGLQFF
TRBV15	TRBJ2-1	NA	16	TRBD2	TGTGCCACCAGCAGAGCATTGGCGGGAGAAGGAAATGAGCAGTTCTTC	CATSRALAGEGNEQFF